This entry describes one T cell receptor beta chain. This record comes from a study of blood T cell repertoires in COVID-19. On the study more broadly: Sites across the United States, Italy and Spain contributed samples from acute and convalescent COVID-19. The cDNA or gDNA used as material had been derived from T cells, B-cell-depleted T cells, or PBMCs.

Original analysis: By means of reference gene primer amplification, nucleated cell counts were estimated. Generated by immunoSEQ multiplex PCR, the TCRdb table keeps only in-frame clones and is missing some. V, J and clone size were drawn from that table, and D and trimming were deduced from the DNA. The sample lists roughly 70,000 clones; 90% were seen once. V dropped 8 bases and J dropped 0; count of bases not matched to a gene: 6. Germline V CDR1 and CDR2: MDHEN, SYDVKM. This CDR3 region has 14 residues. The chain recombines TRBV28 with TRBJ2-7; 8 nucleotides agree with TRBD2. This receptor was obtained from a woman aged 80 or over with active COVID-19. The sequencing input was peripheral blood. Here the CDR3 DNA reads TGTGCCAGCGGGATAGCGGGGAACTCCTACGAGCAGTACTTC. Translation: CASGIAGNSYEQYF.